One sample yielded the 20 T cell receptor beta chains listed below, sequenced in a study of blood T cell repertoires in COVID-19. TCRdb keeps only in-frame clones here, not all; method: immunoSEQ multiplex PCR. There are over 90,000 clones in the sample; roughly 90% occur only once, and around 3.4% lies in the top ten. The material sequenced was peripheral blood. Receptors originate from a woman aged 60-75 years with acute or convalescent COVID-19.

The chain links TRBV19 to TRBJ1-2, with D possibly matching TRBD1 (6 bases). The V gene's germline CDR1 is LNHDA and CDR2 SQIVND (reference sequence). The germline V and J ends were trimmed by 4 bases and 0 bases, with 21 bases remaining between them. This CDR3 has 18 amino acids. This CDR3 reads CASSTQGTVLFTNYGYTF. The CDR3 DNA reads as TGTGCCAGTAGTACTCAGGGGACGGTTCTATTCACTAACTATGGCTACACCTTC.

The gene calls are TRBV25-1 and TRBJ1-1, with 8 bases identical to TRBD1. Germline CDR1 is MGHDK and CDR2 is SYGVNS. The length of the CDR3 is 15 residues. The ends lost 5 bases at V and 4 bases at J; junction bases unmatched: 9. The CDR3 loop is CASSPSDRVGTEAFF. The CDR3 bases are TGTGCCAGCAGTCCCTCGGACAGGGTTGGCACTGAAGCTTTCTTT.

The chain recombines TRBV27 with TRBJ1-6; 10 bases match TRBD1. This CDR3 comprises 15 residues. Germline V gene sequence: CDR1 MNHEY, CDR2 SMNVEV (reference sequence). V shed 6 bases and J 6 bases; nucleotides not matched to a gene: 5. The CDR3 spells CASSRDRGVNSPLHF. The CDR3 nucleotides are TGTGCCAGCAGCAGGGACAGGGGTGTTAATTCACCCCTCCACTTT.

V gene TRBV5-1 combines with J gene TRBJ1-2, with 8 bases that match TRBD1. V shed 4 bases, J shed 4 bases, and the junction held 6 bases outside the gene matches. CDR1 and CDR2 (germline): SGHRS, YFSETQ. This CDR3 spans 14 amino acids. The CDR3 is CASSRDRRLYGYTF. The CDR3 DNA reads TGCGCCAGCAGCCGGGACAGGCGCCTCTATGGCTACACCTTC.

CDR3 residues: CASSGRTSGYNEQFF. The DNA for the CDR3 is TGTGCCAGCAGCGGTCGGACTAGCGGATACAATGAGCAGTTCTTC. This chain links TRBV11-2 with TRBJ2-1, with 10 bases that match TRBD2. The CDR3 length is 15 residues. Looked up from germline, CDR1 is SGHAT and CDR2 is FQNNGV. Germline trimming cut 5 bases from V and 4 bases from J; bases unmatched to any gene: 5.

The CDR3 coding sequence is TGTGCCAGCAGCCCACTAAGGGGCCAAGTGAACACTGAAGCTTTCTTT. It specifies CASSPLRGQVNTEAFF. The chain combines TRBV7-8 with TRBJ1-1, with a weak D call TRBD1 (5 bases). CDR1 and CDR2 (germline): SGHVS, FQNEAQ. Trimming left V 5 bases short and J 0 bases short, with 16 bases between. The CDR3 length is 16 residues.

The rearrangement links TRBV13 to TRBJ1-1; D may be TRBD1 (5 bases). V gave up 6 bases and J gave up 0 bases, with 26 bases separating them. The CDR3 spans 19 residues. Germline V gene sequence: CDR1 PRHDT, CDR2 FYEKMQ (reference sequence). CDR3 amino acids: CASRTTGLTREVLNTEAFF. The CDR3 nucleotides read TGTGCCAGCAGAACTACGGGACTGACACGAGAAGTTCTGAACACTGAAGCTTTCTTT. The full variable domain, rest sourced from reference TRBV13 and TRBJ1-1, is AAGVIQSPRHLIKEKRETATLKCYPIPRHDTVYWYQQGPGQDPQFLISFYEKMQSDKGSIPDRFSAQQFSDYHSELNMSSLELGDSALYFCASRTTGLTREVLNTEAFFGQGTRLTVV.

V gene TRBV7-9 combines with J gene TRBJ2-7, with a weak D call TRBD1 (6 bases). The germline V gene encodes CDR1 SEHNR and CDR2 FQNEAQ (reference sequence). The CDR3 has 15 residues. Trimming removed 5 bases from V and 2 bases from J, with 16 bases in between. CDR3 nucleotides: TGTGCCAGCAGCGACTTCTCGACAGGCACCTACGAGCAGTACTTC. The encoded protein is CASSDFSTGTYEQYF.

The rearrangement joins TRBV2 to TRBJ2-1; weak D call: TRBD1 (5 bases). The germline V gene encodes CDR1 SNHLY and CDR2 FYNNEI. The CDR3 covers 11 residues. The V end lost 9 bases, the J end lost 9 bases, and 12 bases lay between the germline ends. CDR3 DNA: TGTGCCAGTACTATAGGGGCTGAGCAGTTCTTC. Its protein is CASTIGAEQFF.

The chain uses TRBV2 and TRBJ1-4, with D possibly TRBD1 on 6 matching bases. CDR1 is SNHLY and CDR2 is FYNNEI in the germline V gene. The V gene lost 3 bases and the J gene lost 8 bases, with 22 bases spanning the gap. CDR3 length: 17 residues. This chain's CDR3 is CASSDAQGSSEGEKLFF. DNA of the CDR3: TGTGCCAGCAGTGACGCGCAGGGGAGCAGTGAGGGAGAAAAACTGTTTTTT.

The CDR3 region has the DNA TGTGCCAGCAGTAACCAGGGAACGCTAAAGCAGCCCCAGCATTTT. Its translation is CASSNQGTLKQPQHF. The V gene is TRBV7-9, the J gene TRBJ1-5; D might be TRBD1 (5 bases). The CDR3 extends over 15 amino acids. The V and J ends lost 6 bases and 7 bases respectively, with 19 bases between them. Germline CDR1 is SEHNR and CDR2 is FQNEAQ (reference sequence). Supplemented by reference TRBV7-9 and TRBJ1-5, the full variable domain reads DTGVSQNPRHKITKRGQNVTFRCDPISEHNRLYWYRQTLGQGPEFLTYFQNEAQLEKSRLLSDRFSAERPKGSFSTLEIQRTEQGDSAMYLCASSNQGTLKQPQHFGDGTRLSIL.

The chain uses TRBV5-1 and TRBJ2-1; 8 nucleotides align to TRBD2. The CDR3 length is 15 residues. The V gene's germline CDR1 is SGHRS and CDR2 YFSETQ. J gave up 9 bases and V 4 bases, and 12 bases lay outside the gene matches. In DNA form, the CDR3 reads TGCGCCAGCAGCCGTACCGGGACTAGTGGCAGTGAGCAGTTCTTC. This translates into CASSRTGTSGSEQFF.

The chain joins TRBV6-5 to TRBJ1-4; maybe TRBD1 (6 bases). This CDR3 is built from 14 residues. V was trimmed by 6 bases and J by 5 bases, leaving 13 bases between them. The germline V gene has CDR1 MNHEY and CDR2 SVGAGI. The CDR3 DNA reads as TGTGCCAGCAGAAGAGGGGGGGGGAATGAAAAACTGTTTTTT. Protein: CASRRGGGNEKLFF.

The chain has TRBV6-5 and TRBJ2-1, with 9 bases identical to TRBD2. The CDR3 runs 15 residues. V was clipped by 7 bases and J by 5 bases; unmatched bases: 9. The germline V gene encodes CDR1 MNHEY and CDR2 SVGAGI. The CDR3 is CASTNTGLAHNEQFF. CDR3 sequence (DNA): TGTGCCAGCACTAACACGGGACTAGCTCACAATGAGCAGTTCTTC.

This clone has a single count. The chain uses TRBV30 and TRBJ1-5, with 7 bases aligning to TRBD1. CDR1 and CDR2 (germline): GTSNPN, SVGIG (reference sequence). The CDR3 is 14 amino acids. J lost 3 bases, V lost 3 bases, and 5 bases had no gene match. The CDR3 nucleotides are TGTGCCTGGAGCCCGACAGGGATCAATCAGCCCCAGCATTTT. Amino acids: CAWSPTGINQPQHF.

The V and J genes are TRBV3-1 (or the pseudogene TRBV3-2) and TRBJ1-6, with D possibly matching TRBD1 (6 bases). The germline V gene encodes CDR1 LGHDT and CDR2 YNNKEL (reference sequence). The CDR3 covers 14 residues. Between the trimmed V and J ends, which lost 5 bases and 9 bases, there was a span of 14 bases. The CDR3 sequence is CASSATGIRSPLHF. CDR3 DNA: TGTGCCAGCAGCGCAACAGGGATTCGTTCACCCCTCCACTTT.

The rearrangement uses TRBV7-9 and TRBJ2-2, with 7 bases identical to TRBD1. Germline lookup yields CDR1 SEHNR and CDR2 FQNEAQ (reference sequence). Trimming at V came to 5 bases and at J to 0 bases, leaving 9 bases not matched to a gene. The length of the CDR3 is 17 residues. The CDR3 spells CASSTRTGTANTGELFF. CDR3 in DNA: TGTGCCAGCAGCACCCGGACAGGAACCGCGAACACCGGGGAGCTGTTTTTT.

The V call is TRBV2, the J call TRBJ1-3, with D unresolved. The length of the CDR3 is 15 residues. V was cut by 7 bases and J by 0 bases, with 13 bases left in between. The germline gives CDR1 SNHLY, CDR2 FYNNEI. CDR3 loop: CASMGASFSGNTIYF. The DNA for the CDR3 is TGTGCCAGCATGGGCGCCTCGTTCTCTGGAAACACCATATATTTT.

The V call is TRBV18, the J call TRBJ1-1; TRBD1 might be the D (5 bases). The V end was cut by 4 bases, the J end by 1 base, with 13 bases between. Germline-derived CDR1 and CDR2 are KGHSH and LQKENI. The CDR3 is made up of 15 amino acids. The CDR3: CASSLRVHTNTEAFF. Here the CDR3 DNA reads TGTGCCAGCTCACTCAGGGTTCACACGAACACTGAAGCTTTCTTT.

This chain connects TRBV6-5 to TRBJ2-1; TRBD1 might be the D (5 bases). The germline V gene encodes CDR1 MNHEY and CDR2 SVGAGI. CDR3 length: 14 amino acids. V was clipped by 0 bases and J by 9 bases, with 12 bases between them. The CDR3 sequence is CASSYSTLGAEQFF. CDR3 in DNA: TGTGCCAGCAGTTACTCGACTTTAGGGGCTGAGCAGTTCTTC.